Reported below is one T cell receptor (beta chain). The antigen is unknown. The record originates from a study of siplizumab effects on memory and regulatory T cells. Findings and limits, study-wide: Naive T cells seemed more diverse than memory cells and seemed major alloresponse contributors. Proof of suppressive function in proliferating Tregs from siplizumab cultures was not established. Mappable alloreactive CD4+ clones were on average 68.8% Treg-derived with siplizumab, less than 30% in controls.

Unstimulated naive, memory, effector memory and TEMRA subsets underwent sequencing in a few donor pairs. In germline, CDR1 is MNHNY, CDR2 SVGAGI (reference sequence). The CDR3 is 14 amino acids. Trimming took 5 bases from V and 5 from J; bases not matched to a gene: 6. Produced via immunoSEQ multiplex PCR; TCRdb's table is partial and in-frame only. Of around 61,000 clones in the sample, 95% to 98% were seen once. The clonotype was recovered from a human donor in good health. The rearrangement joins TRBV6-6 to TRBJ2-5; 9 bases map to TRBD1. Specimen: naive CD8+ T cells sorted from blood. CDR3 bases: TGTGCCAGCAGTCACAGGGGGCTCGGTGAGACCCAGTACTTC. It translates to CASSHRGLGETQYF.